The subject of this entry is one T cell receptor (beta chain). The data are from a study of T cell responses to AZD1222 COVID-19 vaccine. This CDR3 comprises 14 residues. Germline V gives CDR1 SGHVS, CDR2 FQNEAQ. V dropped 7 bases and J dropped 3; count of bases not matched to a gene: 8. Profiling relied on immunoSEQ multiplex PCR, and the TCRdb table lists in-frame clones only, not all of them. The profile covers 150,000 or so clones, with less than 95% appearing a single time and roughly 7.2% taken by the ten largest. The sample consisted of peripheral blood, taken on day 0 of AZD1222 vaccination. This receptor was obtained from an adult in good health. V gene TRBV7-8 combines with J gene TRBJ2-7; 8 bases map to TRBD1. DNA for the CDR3: TGTGCCAGCATCCCGACAGGGGTCAACTACGAGCAGTACTTC. Protein: CASIPTGVNYEQYF.